The source of this T cell receptor (beta chain) is a study of blood T cell repertoires in COVID-19 (dated by TCRdb to about 2020). As for the study more broadly: Samples covering the acute and convalescent phases of COVID-19 were provided by collaborators in the United States, Italy and Spain. The samples were drawn from two sources: the first 160 participants of the ongoing ImmuneRACE study, and 1,254 subjects contributed by 6 global collaborators. Nearly every sample came with metadata listing a de-identified subject ID, COVID-19 status, age in years and sex. The repertoires were released in a freely available public database intended as a resource for research on the immune response to SARS-CoV-2. The dataset comprised deeply sampled blood TCRbeta repertoires from subjects exposed to, actively infected with, or recovered from COVID-19. The material from the prospective study consisted of cDNA or gDNA derived from T cells, B-cell-depleted T cells, or PBMCs. HLA class I and class II types, where available, came from metadata supplied by the sample provider rather than from assay-based typing.

TCRbeta CDR3 regions were amplified from genomic DNA using the immunoSEQ Assay, a bias-controlled multiplex PCR. The original pipeline was this. The number of nucleated cells in each sample was estimated by amplification of reference gene primers within the assay. To quantify the absolute abundance of each unique TCRbeta CDR3 rearrangement, sequence reads were collapsed and filtered. Productive Simpson clonality was computed per sample as the square root of Simpson's diversity index over productive rearrangements. In TCRdb, the immuneACCESS table is reduced to in-frame sequences with V and J assigned. These tables do not hold every clone; where another copy was compared, an unresolved V gene accounts for under half, and the others remain unexplained. That table gives V, J and clone size, and the DNA gave D and trimming. The sample table contains 250,000 or so clones; only one count was recorded for around four fifths of them. Around 6.4% of the sample goes to the ten largest clones.

Points the paper makes about the study in general: Clinical and demographic metadata were provided uncurated, with the amount varying by source and participant.

From a lookup of the germline V gene, CDR1 and CDR2 are SNHLY and FYNNEI. Spanning cysteine to phenylalanine, the CDR3 consists of 15 amino acids. CDR3 DNA only is kept here, 45 bases in frame from base 1. Trimming leaves V shorter by 5 bases and J shorter by 6 bases, with the junction holding 11 bases beyond the gene matches. The collaborating institutions used their own protocols to collect whole blood in K2EDTA tubes. For TCRbeta analysis, collaborator samples were shipped as frozen whole blood, as isolated PBMCs, or as DNA extracted from either sample type. This clone was detected once. Which antigen it targets is not known. Base-call qualities are not available, and no considerably larger clone is one nucleotide away.

The sequencing sample was made of peripheral blood. This TCR derives from a woman aged 55 to 70 with active or convalescent COVID-19. The sequence joins TRBV2 to TRBJ2-7; 9 bases in the junction line up with TRBD2. The bases read TGTGCCAGCAGTATGGCCGGGACTAGCTATCTCGAGCAGTACTTC. The encoded protein is CASSMAGTSYLEQYF.